These T cell receptor beta chains were read from a single sample in a study. Each CDR3 protein gets one entry after TCRdb re-called the RT-PCR reads with MiXCR. This sample has around 700,000 distinct CDR3 sequences, with 14% found just once. Sample: memory CD4+ T cells from blood. The receptor source for this set is a female donor in good health, serving as a healthy control. Each CDR3 is given without its conserved first and last residue.

j_call	v_call	cdr3_aa
TRBJ2-3	TRBV5-1	ASSPVDSTDTQY
TRBJ2-5	TRBV15	ATSIVFGTQY
TRBJ2-2	TRBV5-1	ASSLGVGTDGELF
TRBJ1-1	TRBV20-1	SARRDANTEAF
TRBJ2-5	TRBV20-1	SARDGQSHQETQY
TRBJ1-2	TRBV11-1	ASSPEGYYGYT
TRBJ1-2	TRBV18	ASAEGYGYT
TRBJ2-2	TRBV5-1	ASSLDGNTGELF
TRBJ2-7	TRBV12-3/TRBV12-4	ASSSQGFTYEQY
TRBJ1-4	TRBV27	ASSLYPGVEKLF
TRBJ2-1	TRBV20-1	SGIAPGGNEQF
TRBJ2-1	TRBV25-1	ASSEGGTREQF
TRBJ2-3	TRBV7-2	ASSKSSRDTQY